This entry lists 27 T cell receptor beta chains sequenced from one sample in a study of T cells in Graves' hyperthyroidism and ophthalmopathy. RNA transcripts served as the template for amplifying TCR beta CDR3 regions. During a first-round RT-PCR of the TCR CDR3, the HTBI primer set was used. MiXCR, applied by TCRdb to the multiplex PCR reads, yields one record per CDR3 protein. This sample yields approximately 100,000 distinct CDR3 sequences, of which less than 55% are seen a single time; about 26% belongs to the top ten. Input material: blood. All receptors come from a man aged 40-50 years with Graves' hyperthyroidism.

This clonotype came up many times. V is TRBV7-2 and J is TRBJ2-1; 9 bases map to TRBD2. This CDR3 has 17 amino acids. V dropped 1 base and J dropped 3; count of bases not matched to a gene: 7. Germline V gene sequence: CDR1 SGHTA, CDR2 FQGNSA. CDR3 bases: TGTGCCAGCAGCTTAGAGGGTCTAGCGGGAAACTACAATGAGCAGTTCTTC. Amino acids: CASSLEGLAGNYNEQFF. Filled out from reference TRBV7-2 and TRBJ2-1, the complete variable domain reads GAGVSQSPSNKVTEKGKDVELRCDPISGHTALYWYRQSLGQGLEFLIYFQGNSAPDKSGLPSDRFSAERTGGSVSTLTIQRTQQEDSAVYLCASSLEGLAGNYNEQFFGPGTRLTVL.

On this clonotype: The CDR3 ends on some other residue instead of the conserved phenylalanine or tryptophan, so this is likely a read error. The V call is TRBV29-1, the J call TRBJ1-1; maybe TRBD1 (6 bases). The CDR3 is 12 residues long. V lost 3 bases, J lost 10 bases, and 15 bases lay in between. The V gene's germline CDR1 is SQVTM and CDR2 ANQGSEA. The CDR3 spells CSVEAGAVGAFV. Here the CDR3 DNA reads TGCAGCGTTGAGGCAGGGGCAGTCGGAGCTTTCGTT.

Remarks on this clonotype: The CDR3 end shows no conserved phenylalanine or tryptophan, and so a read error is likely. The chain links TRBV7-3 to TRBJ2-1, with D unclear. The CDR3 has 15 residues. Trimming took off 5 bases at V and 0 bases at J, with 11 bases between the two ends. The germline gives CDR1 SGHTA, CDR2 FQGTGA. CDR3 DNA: TGTGCCAGCAGCCCCGGGCCTAGCTCCTACAATGAGCAGTTCCTC. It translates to CASSPGPSSYNEQFL.

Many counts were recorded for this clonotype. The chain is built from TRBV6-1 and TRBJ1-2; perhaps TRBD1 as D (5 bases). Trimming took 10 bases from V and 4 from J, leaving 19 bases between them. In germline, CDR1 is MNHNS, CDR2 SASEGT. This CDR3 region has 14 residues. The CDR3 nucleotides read TGTGCCACTAGTGACGACAGCCCACCCTATGGCTACACCTTC. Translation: CATSDDSPPYGYTF.

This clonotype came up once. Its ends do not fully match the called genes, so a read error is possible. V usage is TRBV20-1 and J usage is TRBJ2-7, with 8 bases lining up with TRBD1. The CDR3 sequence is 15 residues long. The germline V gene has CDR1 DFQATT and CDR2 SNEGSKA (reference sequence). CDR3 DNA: TGCGGTGCTAGAGATCGAGGACAGGGTGGGCACGAGCAGTACTTC. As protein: CGARDRGQGGHEQYF.

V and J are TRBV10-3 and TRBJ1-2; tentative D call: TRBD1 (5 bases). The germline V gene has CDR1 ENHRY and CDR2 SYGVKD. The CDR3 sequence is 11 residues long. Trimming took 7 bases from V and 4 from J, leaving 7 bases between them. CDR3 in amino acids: CAITQGYGYTF. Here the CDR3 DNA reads TGTGCCATCACCCAGGGCTATGGCTACACCTTC.

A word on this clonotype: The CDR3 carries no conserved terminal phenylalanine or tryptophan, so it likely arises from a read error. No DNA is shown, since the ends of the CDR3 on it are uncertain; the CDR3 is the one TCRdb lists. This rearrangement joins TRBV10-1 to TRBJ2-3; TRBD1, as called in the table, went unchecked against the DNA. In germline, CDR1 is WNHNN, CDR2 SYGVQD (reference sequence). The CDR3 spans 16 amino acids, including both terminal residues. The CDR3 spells CASDLGEGGGHRYAVV.

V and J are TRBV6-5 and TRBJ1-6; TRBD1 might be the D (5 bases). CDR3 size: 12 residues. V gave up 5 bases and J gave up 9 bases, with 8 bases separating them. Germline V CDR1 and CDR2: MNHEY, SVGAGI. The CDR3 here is CASSRRGSPLHF. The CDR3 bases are TGTGCCAGCAGTAGAAGGGGTTCACCCCTCCACTTT.

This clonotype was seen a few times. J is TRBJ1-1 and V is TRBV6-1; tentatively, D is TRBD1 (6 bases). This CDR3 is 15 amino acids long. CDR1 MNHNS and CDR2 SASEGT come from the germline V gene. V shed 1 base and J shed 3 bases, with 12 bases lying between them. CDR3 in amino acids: CASSEDLGGYTEAFF. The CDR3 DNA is TGTGCCAGCAGTGAAGACCTGGGGGGCTACACTGAAGCTTTCTTT.

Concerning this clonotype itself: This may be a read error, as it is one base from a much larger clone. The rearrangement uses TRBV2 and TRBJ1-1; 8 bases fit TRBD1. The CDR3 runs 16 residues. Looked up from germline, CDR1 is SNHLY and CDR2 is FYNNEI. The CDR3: CASSPGQGTSYTEALF. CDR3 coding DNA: TGTGCCAGCAGCCCCGGACAGGGTACGTCGTACACTGAAGCTCTCTTT. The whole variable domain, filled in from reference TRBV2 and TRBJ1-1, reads EPEVTQTPSHQVTQMGQEVILRCVPISNHLYFYWYRQILGQKVEFLVSFYNNEISEKSEIFDDQFSVERPDGSNFTLKIRSTKLEDSAMYFCASSPGQGTSYTEALFGQGTRLTVV.

CDR3 DNA: TGTGCCACCAGCAGAGGCGGTTTGGAGGGAAACCAAGAGACCCAGTACTTC. It translates to CATSRGGLEGNQETQYF. The chain recombines TRBV15 with TRBJ2-5; a weak D match, TRBD2 (6 bases). The CDR3 is 17 amino acids. Germline values: CDR1 LNHNV, CDR2 YYDKDF (reference sequence). The ends were cut back, 1 base at V and 0 bases at J, with 15 bases in the middle.

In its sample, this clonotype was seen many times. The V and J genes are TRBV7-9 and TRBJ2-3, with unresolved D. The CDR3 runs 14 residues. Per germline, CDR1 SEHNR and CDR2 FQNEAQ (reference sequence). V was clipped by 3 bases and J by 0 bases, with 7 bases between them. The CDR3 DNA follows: TGTGCCAGCAGCTTCGACGGAAGCACAGATACGCAGTATTTT. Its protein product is CASSFDGSTDTQYF.

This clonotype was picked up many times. The DNA for the CDR3 is TGTGCCACCAGCAGAGAAGGACCCGCAAGGTACAATGAGCAGTTCTTC. Translated, it gives CATSREGPARYNEQFF. This chain joins TRBV15 and TRBJ2-1; D uncertain. The V end was cut by 0 bases, the J end by 4 bases, with 13 bases between. The CDR3 loop spans 16 amino acids. Germline V gene data show CDR1 as LNHNV and CDR2 as YYDKDF (reference sequence).

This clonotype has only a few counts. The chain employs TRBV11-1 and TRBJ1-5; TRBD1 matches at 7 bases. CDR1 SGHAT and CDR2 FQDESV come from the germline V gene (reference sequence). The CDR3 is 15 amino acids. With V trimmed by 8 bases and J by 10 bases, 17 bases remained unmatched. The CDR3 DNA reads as TGTGCCAGCCGTCGAGAAGCAGGGGGTGGCTCACCCCAGCATTTT. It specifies CASRREAGGGSPQHF.

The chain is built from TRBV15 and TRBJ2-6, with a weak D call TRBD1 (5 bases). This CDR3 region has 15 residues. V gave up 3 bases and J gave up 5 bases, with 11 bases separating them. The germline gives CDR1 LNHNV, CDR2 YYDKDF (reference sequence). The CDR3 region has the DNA TGTGCCACCAGCAGGGACCCGGACAGGGCCAACGTCCTGACTTTC. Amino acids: CATSRDPDRANVLTF.

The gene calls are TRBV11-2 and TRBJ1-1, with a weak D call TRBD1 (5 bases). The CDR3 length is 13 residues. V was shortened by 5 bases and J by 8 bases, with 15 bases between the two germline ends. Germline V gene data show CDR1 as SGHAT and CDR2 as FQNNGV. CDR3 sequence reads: CASSPGGGYEAFF. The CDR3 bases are TGTGCCAGCAGCCCTGGCGGGGGGTACGAAGCTTTCTTT.

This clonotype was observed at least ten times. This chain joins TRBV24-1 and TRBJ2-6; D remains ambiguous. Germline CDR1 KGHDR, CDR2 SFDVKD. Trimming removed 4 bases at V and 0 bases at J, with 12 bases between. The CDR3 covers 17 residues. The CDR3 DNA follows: TGTGCCACCAGTGACACCCGGAACCCCTCTGGGGCCAACGTCCTGACTTTC. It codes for CATSDTRNPSGANVLTF.

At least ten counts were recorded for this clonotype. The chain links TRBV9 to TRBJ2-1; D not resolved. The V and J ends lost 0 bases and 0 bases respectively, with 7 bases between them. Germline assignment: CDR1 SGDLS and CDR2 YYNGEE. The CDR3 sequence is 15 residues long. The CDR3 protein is CASSVALASYNEQFF. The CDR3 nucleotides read TGTGCCAGCAGCGTAGCACTCGCCTCCTACAATGAGCAGTTCTTC.

In DNA, the CDR3 is TGTGCCACCAGCAGAGAAGCGAGGGGAGAAAAACTGTTTTTT. Translating it yields CATSREARGEKLFF. The rearrangement joins TRBV15 to TRBJ1-4, with D possibly being TRBD1 (5 bases). Germline V gives CDR1 LNHNV, CDR2 YYDKDF (reference sequence). This CDR3 contains 14 residues. Trimming shortened V by 0 bases and J by 8 bases, and 10 bases separated the two germline ends.

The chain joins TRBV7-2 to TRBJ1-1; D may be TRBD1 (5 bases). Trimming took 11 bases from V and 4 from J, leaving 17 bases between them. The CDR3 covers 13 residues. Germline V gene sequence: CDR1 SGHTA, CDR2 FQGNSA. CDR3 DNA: TGTGCCTGGAGTGCCGGGGGGGGCACTGAAGCTTTCTTT. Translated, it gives CAWSAGGGTEAFF.

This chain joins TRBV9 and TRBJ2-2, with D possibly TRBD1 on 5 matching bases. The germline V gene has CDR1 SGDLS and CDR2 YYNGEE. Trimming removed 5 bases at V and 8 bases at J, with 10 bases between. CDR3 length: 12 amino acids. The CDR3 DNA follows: TGTGCCAGCAGAGGGGAAGATGGGGAGCTGTTTTTT. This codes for CASRGEDGELFF.

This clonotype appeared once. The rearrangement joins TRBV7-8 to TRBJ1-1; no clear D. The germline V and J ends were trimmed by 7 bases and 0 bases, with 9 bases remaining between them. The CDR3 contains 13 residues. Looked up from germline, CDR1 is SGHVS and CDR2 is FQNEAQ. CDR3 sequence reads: CASKKGLNTEAFF. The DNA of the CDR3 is TGTGCCAGCAAAAAAGGGTTGAACACTGAAGCTTTCTTT.

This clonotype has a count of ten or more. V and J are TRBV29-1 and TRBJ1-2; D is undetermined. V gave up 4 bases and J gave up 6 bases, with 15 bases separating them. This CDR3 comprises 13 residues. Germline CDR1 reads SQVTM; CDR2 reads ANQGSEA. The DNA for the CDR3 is TGCAGCGTTGGAAGAGCGCAGGTAGATGGCTACACCTTC. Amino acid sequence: CSVGRAQVDGYTF.

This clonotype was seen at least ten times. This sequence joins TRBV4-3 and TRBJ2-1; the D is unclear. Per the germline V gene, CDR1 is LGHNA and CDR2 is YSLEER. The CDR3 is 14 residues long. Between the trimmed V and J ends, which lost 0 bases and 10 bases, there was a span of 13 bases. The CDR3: CASSQDPLVEEQFF. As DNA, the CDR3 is TGCGCCAGCAGCCAAGACCCTTTGGTGGAGGAGCAGTTCTTC.

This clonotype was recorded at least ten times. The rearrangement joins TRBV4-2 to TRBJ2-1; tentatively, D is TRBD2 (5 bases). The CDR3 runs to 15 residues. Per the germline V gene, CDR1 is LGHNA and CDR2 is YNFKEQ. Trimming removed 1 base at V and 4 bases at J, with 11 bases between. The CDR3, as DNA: TGTGCCAGCAGCCAAGTCGCGGACTCTTACAATGAGCAGTTCTTC. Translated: CASSQVADSYNEQFF.

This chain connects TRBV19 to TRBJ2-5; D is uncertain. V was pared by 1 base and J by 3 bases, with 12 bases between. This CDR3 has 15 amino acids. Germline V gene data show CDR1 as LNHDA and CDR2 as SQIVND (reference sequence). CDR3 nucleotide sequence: TGTGCCAGTAGTATAGCGGATGGGGTAAAAGAGACCCAGTACTTC. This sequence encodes CASSIADGVKETQYF.

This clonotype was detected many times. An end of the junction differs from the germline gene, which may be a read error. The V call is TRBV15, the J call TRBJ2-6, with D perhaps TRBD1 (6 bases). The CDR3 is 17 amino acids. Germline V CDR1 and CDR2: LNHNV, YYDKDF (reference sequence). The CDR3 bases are TGTGCCACCGGCAGAAAACAATGGGGGCCTGGGGCCAACGTCCTGACTTTC. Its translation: CATGRKQWGPGANVLTF.